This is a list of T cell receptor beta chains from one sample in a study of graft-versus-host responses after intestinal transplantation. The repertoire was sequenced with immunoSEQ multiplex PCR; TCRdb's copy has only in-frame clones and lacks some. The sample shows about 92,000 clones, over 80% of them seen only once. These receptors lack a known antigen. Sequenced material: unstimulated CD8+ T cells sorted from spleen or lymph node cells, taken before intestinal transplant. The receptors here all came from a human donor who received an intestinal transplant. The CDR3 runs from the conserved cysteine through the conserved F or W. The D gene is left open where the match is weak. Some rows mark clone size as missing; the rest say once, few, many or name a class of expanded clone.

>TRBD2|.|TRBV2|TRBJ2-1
TGTGCCTGCGGTCCTAGCGGGGGGGGAAGCTCCTACAATGAGCAGTTCTTC
CACGPSGGGSSYNEQFF
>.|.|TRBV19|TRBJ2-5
TGTGCCAGTAGTACCCTCGCCGAGGGGCGGGGAGAGACCCAGTACTTC
CASSTLAEGRGETQYF
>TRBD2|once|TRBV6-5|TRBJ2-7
TGTGCCAGCAGTGAAGGGGCGGGGGCCTACGAGCAGTACTTC
CASSEGAGAYEQYF
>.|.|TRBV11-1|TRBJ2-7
TGTGCCAGCAGCTCCCCGGGGCGGGACTCCGCCTACGAGCAGTACTTC
CASSSPGRDSAYEQYF
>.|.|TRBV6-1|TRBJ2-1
TGTGCCAGCAGCCGGGTGTCTGAGGCGTACAATGAGCAGTTCTTC
CASSRVSEAYNEQFF
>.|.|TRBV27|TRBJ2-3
TGTGCCAGCAGTTTGGACGGCATCACAGATACGCAGTATTTT
CASSLDGITDTQYF
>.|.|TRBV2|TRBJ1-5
TGTGCCAGCAGTGAACTGTATAGCAATCAGCCCCAGCATTTT
CASSELYSNQPQHF
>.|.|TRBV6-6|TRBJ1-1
TGTGCCAGCAGTTACAGAGGTCTGAACACTGAAGCTTTCTTT
CASSYRGLNTEAFF
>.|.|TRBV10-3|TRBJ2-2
TGTGCCATCAGTGAGCGGGGACGGTCCACGAACACCGGGGAGCTGTTTTTT
CAISERGRSTNTGELFF
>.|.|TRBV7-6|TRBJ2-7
TGTGCCAGCAGCTTAGCGGGAGAGGGCGAGCAGTACTTC
CASSLAGEGEQYF
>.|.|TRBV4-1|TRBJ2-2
TGCGCCAGCAGCCAAGCAGGGGGCGAAGCGGGGTTTCACACCGGGGAGCTGTTTTTT
CASSQAGGEAGFHTGELFF
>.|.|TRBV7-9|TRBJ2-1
TGTGCCAGCAGCTTGGCTAGCGCCGCCTACAATGAGCAGTTCTTC
CASSLASAAYNEQFF
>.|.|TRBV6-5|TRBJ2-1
TGTGCCAGCAGTTACTACGTAGCGGCTGAGCAGTTCTTC
CASSYYVAAEQFF
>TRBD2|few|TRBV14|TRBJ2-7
TGTGCCAGCAGCCAAGGCGGGGGGACGGGCTCCTACGAGCAGTACTTC
CASSQGGGTGSYEQYF
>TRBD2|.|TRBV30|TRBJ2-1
TGTGCCTGCCCCCGGCGAGCGGGGGTACGATGTCATGAGCAGTTCTTC
CACPRRAGVRCHEQFF
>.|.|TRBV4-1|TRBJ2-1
TGCGCCAGCAGCCAAGAAAACCCGTGGAATGAGCAGTTCTTC
CASSQENPWNEQFF
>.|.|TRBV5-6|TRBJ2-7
TGTGCCAGCAGCTCGAGCGACACCTACTACGAGCAGTACTTC
CASSSSDTYYEQYF
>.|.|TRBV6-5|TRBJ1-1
TGTGCCAGCAGTTACTCGTCGGGGGCGCAGGATAGTGAAGCTTTCTTT
CASSYSSGAQDSEAFF
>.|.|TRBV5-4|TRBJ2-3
TGTGCCAGCAGCTTAAGGGGGACGGTTGATACGCAGTATTTT
CASSLRGTVDTQYF
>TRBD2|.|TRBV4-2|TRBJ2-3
TGTGCCAGCAGCCAAGGAACGATCGGGGGAGGGTCCGATACGCAGTATTTT
CASSQGTIGGGSDTQYF
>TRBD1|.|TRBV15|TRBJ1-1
TGTGCCACCAGCAGAGACAGGGGACAGGGCCCTGAAGCTTTCTTT
CATSRDRGQGPEAFF
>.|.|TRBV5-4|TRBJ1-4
TGTGCCAGCAGCTTGTCAGGGAAGGGTGAAAAACTGTTTTTT
CASSLSGKGEKLFF
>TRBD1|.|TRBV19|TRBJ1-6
TGTGCCAGTAGTACGGACAGGGGGCAGAATTCACCCCTCCACTTT
CASSTDRGQNSPLHF
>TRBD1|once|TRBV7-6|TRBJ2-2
TGTGCCAGCAGCTTGGACAGGACGAACACCGGGGAGCTGTTTTTT
CASSLDRTNTGELFF
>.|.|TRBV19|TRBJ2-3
TGTGCCAGTAGTACGCTACGACTAGATACGCAGTATTTT
CASSTLRLDTQYF
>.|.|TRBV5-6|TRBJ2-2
TGTGCCAGCAGCCCTGAGAATCTACAGGAGCTGTTTTTT
CASSPENLQELFF
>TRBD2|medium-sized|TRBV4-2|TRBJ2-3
TGTGCCAGCAGCCACAACCCTAGCGGGGGGGTGGATACGCAGTATTTT
CASSHNPSGGVDTQYF
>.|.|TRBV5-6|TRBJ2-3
TGTGCCAGCAGCTTGGGAGGGGGCACAGATACGCAGTATTTT
CASSLGGGTDTQYF
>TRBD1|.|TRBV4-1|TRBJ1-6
TGCGCCAGCAGCCCGGGGGACAGGCCCTTTTATAATTCACCCCTCCACTTT
CASSPGDRPFYNSPLHF
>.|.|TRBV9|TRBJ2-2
TGCGCCAGCAGCGTAGCGATGGGTCCGGGGGCGGTCCAAACCGGGGAGCTGTTTTTT
CASSVAMGPGAVQTGELFF
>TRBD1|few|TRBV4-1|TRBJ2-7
TGCGCCAGCAGCCCTCGGACAGGGGCCTCCTACGAGCAGTACTTC
CASSPRTGASYEQYF
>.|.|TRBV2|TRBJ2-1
TGTGCCAGCAGTGATTATATGGGGTTCTACAATGAGCAGTTCTTC
CASSDYMGFYNEQFF
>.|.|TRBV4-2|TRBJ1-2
TGTGCCAGCAGCCAAAGACAGCTACTAGATGGCTACACCTTC
CASSQRQLLDGYTF
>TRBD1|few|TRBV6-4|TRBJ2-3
TGTGCCAGCAGTGACGGACAGGGGGCAGATACGCAGTATTTT
CASSDGQGADTQYF
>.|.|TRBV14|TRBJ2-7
TGTGCCAGCAGCCTAGGAGGGGAGAGGAGCGAGCAGTACTTC
CASSLGGERSEQYF
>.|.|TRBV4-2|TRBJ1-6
TGTGCCAGCAGCCAGATACCGGAGGGGAATTCACCCCTCCACTTT
CASSQIPEGNSPLHF
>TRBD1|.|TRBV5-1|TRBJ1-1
TGCGCCAGCAGCTTGTCCGGGACAGGGGACACTGAAGCTTTCTTT
CASSLSGTGDTEAFF
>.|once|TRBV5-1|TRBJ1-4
TGCGCCAGCGCGCCCCGTTGGACTAATGAAAAACTGTTTTTT
CASAPRWTNEKLFF
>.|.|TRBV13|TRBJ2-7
TGTGCCAGCAGCCAAGGACTGTTCTCCTACGAGCAGTACTTC
CASSQGLFSYEQYF
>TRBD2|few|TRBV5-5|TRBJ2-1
TGTGCCAGCAGCTTTTATAGTTCGGGGGGTGAGCAGTTCTTC
CASSFYSSGGEQFF